This T cell receptor beta chain came from a study of blood T cell repertoires in COVID-19. Sequenced by immunoSEQ multiplex PCR; TCRdb stores in-frame clones only, minus some. Among about 77,000 clones, 90% were seen once, and the ten largest hold approximately 16%. The CDR3 is 12 residues long. V trimming: 5 bases; J trimming: 11 bases; junction bases outside the gene matches: 2. Germline-derived CDR1 and CDR2 are SNHLY and FYNNEI. The clonotype originates from a woman of 80 years or more with active or convalescent COVID-19. This rearrangement joins TRBV2 to TRBJ1-4, with 10 bases lining up with TRBD1. Material: peripheral blood. The CDR3 loop reads CASSQDRGKLFF. For the CDR3, the DNA is TGTGCCAGCAGTCAGGACAGGGGGAAACTGTTTTTT.